The sequence of this T cell receptor (beta chain) was determined in a study of T cell changes during pregnancy in multiple sclerosis. Profiled with immunoSEQ multiplex PCR; TCRdb holds only in-frame clones, not every one. The table records approximately 85,000 clones, approximately 94% of them present only once. Trimming left V 7 bases short and J 7 bases short, with 19 bases between. This CDR3 comprises 13 residues. Germline CDR1 reads SQVTM; CDR2 reads ANQGSEA. The receptor was isolated from a female donor with multiple sclerosis, enrolled in a pregnancy study. Sequences were derived from peripheral blood, sampled in the third trimester of pregnancy. This chain joins TRBV29-1 and TRBJ1-2; D not certain. The CDR3 bases are TGCAGCGCCATAGGATTAGGATCGGGTGGCTACACCTTC. Amino acid sequence: CSAIGLGSGGYTF.